The present TCR beta chain was sequenced within a study of T cell repertoires in cytomegalovirus infection. Study as a whole: Based on public TCR beta signatures, there were indications of CMV infection and of a matching HLA type.

CDR3 size: 15 residues. The V gene end was trimmed by 7 bases and the J gene end by 4 bases; junction bases not matched to a gene: 7. TCRdb reanalysed the reads using MiXCR and keeps one entry per CDR3 protein. The sample records around 490,000 distinct CDR3 sequences, about 26% being singletons. This clonotype appeared many times. Sequenced: PBMCs. This clonotype was sampled from a human donor in good health (CMV status not recorded). Some clones in this sample may be carry-over from other donors' samples. The chain combines TRBV12-3 or TRBV12-4 with TRBJ2-3, with TRBD1 matching over 11 bases. The DNA of the CDR3 is TGTGCCAGCACCCATGGACAGGGGGCGTCAGATACGCAGTATTTT. Protein: CASTHGQGASDTQYF.